This T cell receptor (beta chain) was found in a study of T cells after posttransplantation cyclophosphamide. Findings of the study overall: After PTCy, TRB diversity resembled that of CNI/methotrexate controls. Blood and skin or GI T cell repertoires showed limited TRB overlap. Later post-transplant blood repertoires were often dominated by donor CD8+ memory clones.

The germline V gene has CDR1 SGHRS and CDR2 YFSETQ. The CDR3 totals 16 residues. The ends were cut back, 2 bases at V and 5 bases at J, with 16 bases in the middle. Treatment was busulfan-fludarabine conditioning, a marrow graft, and cyclophosphamide on days +3 and +4. Some clones are missing from TCRdb's copy, which holds only in-frame ones; the method was immunoSEQ multiplex PCR. The sample has some 23,000 clones, none seen only once. This clone came up many times. What it recognizes is unknown. This chain connects TRBV5-1 to TRBJ2-2; D remains unclear. The sample was PBMCs, taken after allogeneic stem cell transplant with posttransplant cyclophosphamide. The clonotype originates from a young adult male patient who received an allogeneic stem cell transplant from a related donor, was CMV-positive, and had no GVHD. Some of the T cells may derive from the graft donor. CDR3 nucleotide sequence: TGCGCCAGCAGCTTATTTTTTGACCCCGGGACCGGGGAGCTGTTTTTT. This translates into CASSLFFDPGTGELFF. Supplemented by reference TRBV5-1 and TRBJ2-2, the full variable domain reads KAGVTQTPRYLIKTRGQQVTLSCSPISGHRSVSWYQQTPGQGLQFLFEYFSETQRNKGNFPGRFSGRQFSNSRSEMNVSTLELGDSALYLCASSLFFDPGTGELFFGEGSRLTVL.